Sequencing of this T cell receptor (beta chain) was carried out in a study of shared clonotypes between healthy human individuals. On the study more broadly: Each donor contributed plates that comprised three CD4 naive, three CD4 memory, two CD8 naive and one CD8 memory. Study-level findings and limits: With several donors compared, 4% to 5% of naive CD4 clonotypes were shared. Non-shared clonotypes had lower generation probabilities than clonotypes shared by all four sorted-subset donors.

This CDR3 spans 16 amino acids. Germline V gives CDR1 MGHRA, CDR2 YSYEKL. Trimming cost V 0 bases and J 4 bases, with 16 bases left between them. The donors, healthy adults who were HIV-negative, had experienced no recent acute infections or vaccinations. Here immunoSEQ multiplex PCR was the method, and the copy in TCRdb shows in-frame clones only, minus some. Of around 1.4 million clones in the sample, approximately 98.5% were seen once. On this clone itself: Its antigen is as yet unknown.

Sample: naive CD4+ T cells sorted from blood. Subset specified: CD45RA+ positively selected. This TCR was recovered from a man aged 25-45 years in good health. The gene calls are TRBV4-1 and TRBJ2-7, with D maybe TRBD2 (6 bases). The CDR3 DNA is TGCGCCAGCAGCCAAGATATGGGGGGAGTTACTTACGAGCAGTACTTC. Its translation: CASSQDMGGVTYEQYF.